The 27 T cell receptor beta chains below were found in one sample sequenced in a study of T cell repertoires in cytomegalovirus infection. Using its own MiXCR run on the reads, TCRdb lists one record per CDR3 protein. The sample carries roughly 100,000 distinct CDR3 sequences, about 15% recorded once. The sample comprised PBMCs. These receptor sequences come from a human donor in good health (CMV status not recorded). Some clones in this sample may be carry-over from other donors' samples.

This clonotype was seen more than once but under ten times. Written as DNA, the CDR3 is TGTGCCAGCAGCTTGGGGGCCTACGAGCAGTACTTC. This encodes CASSLGAYEQYF. The V gene is TRBV7-9, the J gene TRBJ2-7; D possibly uses TRBD1 or TRBD2 (5 bases each). This CDR3 has 12 residues. The germline V and J ends were trimmed by 3 bases and 2 bases, with 5 bases remaining between them. Germline-derived CDR1 and CDR2 are SEHNR and FQNEAQ (reference sequence).

About this clonotype itself: A much bigger clone sits one base away, suggesting this may be a read error. The chain couples TRBV7-4 to TRBJ2-1, with D hard to call. This CDR3 has 13 residues. V was cut by 5 bases and J by 5 bases, with 10 bases left in between. CDR1 is SGHVT, CDR2 SQSDAQ, per germline. CDR3 in amino acids: CASSPQVNNEQFF. The CDR3 nucleotides are TGTGCCAGCAGCCCGCAGGTTAACAATGAGCAGTTCTTC.

The table lists this clonotype with many counts. The chain links TRBV5-6 to TRBJ1-1, with 7 bases matching TRBD1. CDR1 is SGHDT and CDR2 is YYEEEE in the germline V gene. J was trimmed by 2 bases and V by 0 bases; bases with no gene match: 7. The CDR3 runs 16 residues. Here the CDR3 reads CASSLVSGQTNTEAFF. The CDR3, as DNA: TGTGCCAGCAGCTTGGTATCGGGACAGACAAACACTGAAGCTTTCTTT. Full variable domain (outside the CDR3, taken from reference TRBV5-6 and TRBJ1-1): DAGVTQSPTHLIKTRGQQVTLRCSPKSGHDTVSWYQQALGQGPQFIFQYYEEEERQRGNFPDRFSGHQFPNYSSELNVNALLLGDSALYLCASSLVSGQTNTEAFFGQGTRLTVV.

This clonotype was seen repeatedly, ten times or more. This rearrangement joins TRBV28 to TRBJ2-1, with D possibly being TRBD1 (6 bases). The CDR3 length is 15 residues. Germline loops: CDR1 MDHEN, CDR2 SYDVKM. V was cut by 5 bases and J by 5 bases, with 16 bases left in between. Written as DNA, the CDR3 is TGTGCCAGCAGTGACCGAAACCGACAGGACAATGAGCAGTTCTTC. Its translation is CASSDRNRQDNEQFF.

This clonotype was picked up many times. The rearrangement uses TRBV7-2 and TRBJ2-1; D unresolved. CDR1 is SGHTA, CDR2 FQGNSA, per germline. With 5 bases removed from V and 10 bases from J, the gap between germline ends came to 12 bases. The CDR3 spans 12 residues. This CDR3 is CASSLGSREQFF. The CDR3 region has the DNA TGTGCCAGCAGCCTAGGAAGCAGGGAGCAGTTCTTC.

This clonotype was detected many times. The J gene is TRBJ2-7, the V gene TRBV7-2, with a weak D call TRBD2 (5 bases). Germline CDR1 reads SGHTA; CDR2 reads FQGNSA. The CDR3 contains 13 residues. V lost 1 base to trimming and J lost 2 bases, with 6 bases between them. DNA of the CDR3: TGTGCCAGCAGCTTAGGGACTGCCTACGAGCAGTACTTC. Residues: CASSLGTAYEQYF.

V is TRBV5-5 and J is TRBJ1-5, with TRBD1 matching 9 bases. Germline V gives CDR1 SGHKS, CDR2 YYEKEE (reference sequence). With V trimmed by 3 bases and J by 6 bases, 7 bases remained unmatched. The CDR3 spans 15 residues. In DNA form, the CDR3 reads TGTGCCAGCAGCTCTTCCGGGACAGGGACTCAGCCCCAGCATTTT. Translating gives CASSSSGTGTQPQHF.

This clonotype was detected many times. The V and J genes are TRBV10-3 and TRBJ1-6; 7 bases align to TRBD1. J lost 8 bases, V lost 11 bases, and 9 bases had no gene match. The CDR3 covers 13 residues. CDR1 and CDR2 (germline): ENHRY, SYGVKD. The CDR3 DNA sequence: TGTGCCGTCTCGGGGACAGAGGATTCACCCCTCCACTTT. Amino acids: CAVSGTEDSPLHF.

J is TRBJ2-7 and V is TRBV12-3 or TRBV12-4, with unresolved D. V was cut by 7 bases and J by 2 bases, with 12 bases left in between. CDR3 size: 13 residues. The CDR3 coding sequence is TGTGCCAGCACTCGGAATGGGCCCTACGAGCAGTACTTC. Protein product: CASTRNGPYEQYF.

The chain recombines TRBV6-5 with TRBJ1-1; a possible D gene is TRBD1 (5 bases). CDR1 is MNHEY and CDR2 is SVGAGI in the germline V gene. The CDR3 loop spans 14 amino acids. Trimming took off 6 bases at V and 4 bases at J, with 15 bases between the two ends. CDR3 bases: TGTGCCAGCAGGGTGGGGGGGGGACGCACTGAAGCTTTCTTT. As protein: CASRVGGGRTEAFF.

In this sample, this clonotype turned up a few times. V usage is TRBV5-1 and J usage is TRBJ2-7; D may be TRBD1 or TRBD2 (5 bases each). Trimming removed 0 bases from V and 2 bases from J, with 12 bases in between. Germline V gene data show CDR1 as SGHRS and CDR2 as YFSETQ. The CDR3 length is 15 residues. The CDR3 here is CASSLVGTAAYEQYF. CDR3 in DNA: TGCGCCAGCAGCTTGGTAGGGACCGCCGCCTACGAGCAGTACTTC. The full variable domain, with the rest looked up from reference TRBV5-1 and TRBJ2-7, is KAGVTQTPRYLIKTRGQQVTLSCSPISGHRSVSWYQQTPGQGLQFLFEYFSETQRNKGNFPGRFSGRQFSNSRSEMNVSTLELGDSALYLCASSLVGTAAYEQYFGPGTRLTVT.

This clonotype has at least ten counts. The chain is built from TRBV5-5 and TRBJ2-3; TRBD2 aligns across 9 bases. The CDR3 has 17 residues. CDR1 SGHKS and CDR2 YYEKEE come from the germline V gene (reference sequence). The V and J ends lost 0 bases and 3 bases, in that order; junction bases with no gene match: 8. This CDR3 is CASSLAAGGPMTDTQYF. The DNA for the CDR3 is TGTGCCAGCAGCTTGGCGGCGGGGGGGCCTATGACAGATACGCAGTATTTT.

This clonotype appeared a few times. The chain uses TRBV20-1 and TRBJ1-3; TRBD1 agrees at 7 bases. Germline CDR1 DFQATT, CDR2 SNEGSKA (reference sequence). The CDR3 spans 13 residues. V dropped 0 bases and J dropped 6; count of bases not matched to a gene: 2. CDR3 nucleotide sequence: TGCAGTGCTAGAGAAGGGGGCGAAAACACCATATATTTT. Translating it yields CSAREGGENTIYF.

J is TRBJ2-7 and V is TRBV5-4; no clear D gene. This CDR3 has 12 amino acids. V dropped 2 bases and J dropped 6 bases, with 9 bases sitting between them. The germline V gene encodes CDR1 SGHNT and CDR2 YYREEE (reference sequence). The CDR3 loop is CASSFGESEQYF. The CDR3 bases are TGTGCCAGCAGCTTTGGTGAGAGCGAGCAGTACTTC.

This rearrangement joins TRBV5-3 to TRBJ2-5; 8 bases map to TRBD2. TRBV5-3 is an open reading frame whose function is uncertain. This CDR3 contains 13 residues. Trimming cost V 8 bases and J 5 bases; bases outside gene matches: 8. The CDR3 region is CASSSGGGETQYF. As DNA, the CDR3 is TGTGCCAGCAGTTCCGGCGGGGGGGAGACCCAGTACTTC.

The chain recombines TRBV14 with TRBJ2-3; unclear D gene. Looked up from germline, CDR1 is SGHDN and CDR2 is FVKESK. The germline V and J ends were trimmed by 1 base and 2 bases, with 7 bases remaining between them. The CDR3 is made up of 14 amino acids. Here the CDR3 reads CASSQVETTDTQYF. The DNA for the CDR3 is TGTGCCAGCAGCCAAGTGGAGACCACAGATACGCAGTATTTT.

The table lists this clonotype with a few counts. The chain links TRBV29-1 to TRBJ1-1, with D unclear. The CDR3 extends over 13 amino acids. Germline V gives CDR1 SQVTM, CDR2 ANQGSEA. V shed 4 bases and J shed 0 bases, with 9 bases lying between them. The CDR3 here is CSVARLLNTEAFF. The CDR3 DNA sequence: TGCAGCGTTGCACGCCTTCTGAACACTGAAGCTTTCTTT. Full variable domain (missing parts from reference TRBV29-1 and TRBJ1-1): SAVISQKPSRDICQRGTSLTIQCQVDSQVTMMFWYRQQPGQSLTLIATANQGSEATYESGFVIDKFPISRPNLTFSTLTVSNMSPEDSSIYLCSVARLLNTEAFFGQGTRLTVV.

V usage is TRBV13 and J usage is TRBJ2-7; 7 positions match TRBD2. Looked up from germline, CDR1 is PRHDT and CDR2 is FYEKMQ (reference sequence). The V gene end was trimmed by 5 bases and the J gene end by 4 bases; junction bases not matched to a gene: 11. The CDR3 sequence is 15 residues long. The CDR3 DNA is TGTGCCAGCAGCCTCTGGGAGGGTTCGGGGTACGAGCAGTACTTC. It encodes CASSLWEGSGYEQYF.

For this clonotype: This may be a read error: a much more frequent sequence differs by one nucleotide. The chain has TRBV7-2 and TRBJ2-3; no clear D gene. The germline gives CDR1 SGHTA, CDR2 FQGNSA. The CDR3 covers 14 residues. The CDR3 protein is CASSLESATDTEYF. The CDR3 bases are TGTGCCAGCAGCTTAGAGTCGGCCACAGATACGGAGTATTTT.

This clonotype occurred a few times. V gene TRBV20-1 combines with J gene TRBJ1-1; D may be TRBD1 (5 bases). Germline values: CDR1 DFQATT, CDR2 SNEGSKA (reference sequence). This CDR3 spans 13 amino acids. Trimming removed 3 bases from V and 0 bases from J, with 8 bases in between. The CDR3 bases are TGCAGTGCTAGTGGGGCTATGAACACTGAAGCTTTCTTT. Translated, it gives CSASGAMNTEAFF.

This clonotype was seen at least ten times. V usage is TRBV7-2 and J usage is TRBJ1-5, with D unclear. Looked up from germline, CDR1 is SGHTA and CDR2 is FQGNSA. The germline V and J ends were trimmed by 7 bases and 2 bases, with 12 bases remaining between them. The CDR3 runs to 14 residues. Written as DNA, the CDR3 is TGTGCCAGCACCCCTGGCACCCGCAATCAGCCCCAGCATTTT. Residues: CASTPGTRNQPQHF.

This clonotype was recorded at least ten times. The V and J genes are TRBV6-2 or TRBV6-3 and TRBJ2-7, with D unclear. The CDR3 loop spans 15 amino acids. CDR1 is MNHEY, CDR2 SVGEGT, per germline. V dropped 0 bases and J dropped 2 bases, with 11 bases sitting between them. The chain's CDR3 is CASSYSQDEPYEQYF. The CDR3 DNA reads TGTGCCAGCAGTTACTCCCAGGACGAGCCCTACGAGCAGTACTTC.

This clonotype was found many times. V is TRBV7-9 and J is TRBJ2-3; D may correspond to TRBD1 or TRBD2 (5 bases each). Germline V CDR1 and CDR2: SEHNR, FQNEAQ (reference sequence). The CDR3 is made up of 15 amino acids. Trimming pared 6 bases from V and 2 bases from J, leaving 15 bases between. The CDR3 sequence is CASRPGTGFTDTQYF. In DNA form, the CDR3 reads TGTGCCAGCAGACCAGGGACGGGATTCACAGATACGCAGTATTTT.

The sample holds a few counts of this clonotype. The CDR3 DNA is TGTGCCAGCAGCGGCAGGGCTGGGGCCAACGTCCTGACTTTC. It codes for CASSGRAGANVLTF. The chain joins TRBV9 to TRBJ2-6, with D perhaps TRBD1 (5 bases). Trimming shortened V by 3 bases and J by 2 bases, and 6 bases separated the two germline ends. CDR3 length: 14 residues. The germline V gene has CDR1 SGDLS and CDR2 YYNGEE.

This clonotype has only a few counts. This chain links TRBV12-3 or TRBV12-4 with TRBJ1-2; possible D gene TRBD1, 6 bases. V was clipped by 8 bases and J by 6 bases, with 22 bases between them. This CDR3 comprises 15 residues. The DNA for the CDR3 is TGTGCCAGCGGCAGGCGCGGGGGGGACATGGATGGCTACACCTTC. It encodes CASGRRGGDMDGYTF.

This clonotype was found a few times. This chain links TRBV2 with TRBJ2-2; the D gene is possibly TRBD2 (5 bases). CDR1 and CDR2 from the germline V gene are SNHLY and FYNNEI. Trimming took 1 base from V and 5 from J, leaving 5 bases between them. CDR3 length: 13 residues. The CDR3 DNA sequence: TGTGCCAGCAGTGAAGGGGAGACCGGGGAGCTGTTTTTT. Translating it yields CASSEGETGELFF.

The chain links TRBV7-9 to TRBJ1-1; weak D call: TRBD1 (5 bases). The CDR3 totals 15 residues. Trimming took 2 bases from V and 4 from J, leaving 14 bases between them. CDR1 is SEHNR and CDR2 is FQNEAQ in the germline V gene (reference sequence). The CDR3 sequence is CASSLRTPGTTEAFF. CDR3 sequence (DNA): TGTGCCAGCAGCTTAAGGACTCCGGGGACCACTGAAGCTTTCTTT.